The clone carrying this TCR beta chain was detected only once. PCR amplification relied on 60 Vbeta primers (plus 13 Jbeta primers). This table comes from immunoSEQ multiplex PCR, and its TCRdb copy is limited to in-frame clones, with some not included. The table lists tens of thousands of clones, roughly four fifths of them singletons. The sample comes from a study of cytomegalovirus exposure and HLA in healthy donors. There are 14 residues in the CDR3. Germline CDR1 is SGHRS and CDR2 is YFSETQ. V was pared by 0 bases and J by 4 bases, with 7 bases between. Material: PBMCs. V usage is TRBV5-1 and J usage is TRBJ2-2; D is uncertain. This clonotype was sampled from a woman aged 50 to 65 in good health and CMV-seropositive. The CDR3 nucleotides are TGCGCCAGCAGCTTGGTCGAGAGCACCGGGGAGCTGTTTTTT. Residues: CASSLVESTGELFF.